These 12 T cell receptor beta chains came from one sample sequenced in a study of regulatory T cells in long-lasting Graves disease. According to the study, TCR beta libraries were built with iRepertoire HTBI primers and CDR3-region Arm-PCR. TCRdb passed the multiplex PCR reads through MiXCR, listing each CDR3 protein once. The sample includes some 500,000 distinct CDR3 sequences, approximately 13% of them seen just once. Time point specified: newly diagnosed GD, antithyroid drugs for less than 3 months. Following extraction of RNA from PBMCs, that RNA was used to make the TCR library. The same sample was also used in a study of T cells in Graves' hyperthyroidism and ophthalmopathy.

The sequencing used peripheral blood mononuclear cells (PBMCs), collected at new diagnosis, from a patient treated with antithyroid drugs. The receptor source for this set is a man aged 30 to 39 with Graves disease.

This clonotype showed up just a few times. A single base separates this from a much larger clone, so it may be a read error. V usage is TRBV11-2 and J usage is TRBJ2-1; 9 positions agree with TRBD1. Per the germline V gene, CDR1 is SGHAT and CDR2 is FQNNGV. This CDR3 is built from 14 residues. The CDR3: CANSWGTGSHEQFF. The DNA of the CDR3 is TGTGCCAACAGCTGGGGGACAGGGTCCCATGAGCAGTTCTTC.

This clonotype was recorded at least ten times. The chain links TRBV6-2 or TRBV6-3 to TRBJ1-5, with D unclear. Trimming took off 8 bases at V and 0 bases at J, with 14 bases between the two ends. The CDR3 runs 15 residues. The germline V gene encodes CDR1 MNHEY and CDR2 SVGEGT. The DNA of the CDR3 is TGTGCCAGCCCCCCGACGGTCTATAGCAATCAGCCCCAGCATTTT. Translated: CASPPTVYSNQPQHF.

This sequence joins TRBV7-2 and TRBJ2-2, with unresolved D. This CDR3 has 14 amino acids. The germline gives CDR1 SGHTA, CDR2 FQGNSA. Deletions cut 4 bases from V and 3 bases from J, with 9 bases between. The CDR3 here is CASSSHSYTGELFF. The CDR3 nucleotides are TGTGCCAGCAGCTCCCACTCCTACACCGGGGAGCTGTTTTTT.

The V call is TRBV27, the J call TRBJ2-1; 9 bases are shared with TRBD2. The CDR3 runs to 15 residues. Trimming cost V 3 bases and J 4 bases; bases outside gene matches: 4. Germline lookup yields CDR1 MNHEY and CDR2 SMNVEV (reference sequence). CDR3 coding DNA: TGTGCCAGCAGTTTTTTAGCGGGAGTATACAATGAGCAGTTCTTC. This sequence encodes CASSFLAGVYNEQFF.

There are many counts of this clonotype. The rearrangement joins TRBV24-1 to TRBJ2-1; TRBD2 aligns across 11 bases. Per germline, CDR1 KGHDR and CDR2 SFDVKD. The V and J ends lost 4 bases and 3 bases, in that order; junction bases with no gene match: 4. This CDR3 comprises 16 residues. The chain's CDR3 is CATSDLTSGGYNEQFF. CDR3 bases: TGTGCCACCAGTGACCTTACTAGCGGGGGCTACAATGAGCAGTTCTTC.

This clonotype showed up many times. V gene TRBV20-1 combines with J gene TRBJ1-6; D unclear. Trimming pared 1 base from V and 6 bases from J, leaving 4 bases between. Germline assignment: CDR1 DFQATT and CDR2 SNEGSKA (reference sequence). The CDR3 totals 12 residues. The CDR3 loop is CSARGGNSPLHF. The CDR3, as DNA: TGCAGTGCTAGAGGGGGTAATTCACCCCTCCACTTT.

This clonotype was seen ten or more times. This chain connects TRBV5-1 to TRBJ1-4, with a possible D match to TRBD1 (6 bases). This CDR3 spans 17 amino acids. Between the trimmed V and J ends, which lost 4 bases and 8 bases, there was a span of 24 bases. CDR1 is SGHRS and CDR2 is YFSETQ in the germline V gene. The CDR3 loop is CASSQGGGPSPEEKLFF. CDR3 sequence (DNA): TGCGCCAGCAGCCAAGGGGGGGGGCCCTCTCCTGAAGAAAAACTGTTTTTT.

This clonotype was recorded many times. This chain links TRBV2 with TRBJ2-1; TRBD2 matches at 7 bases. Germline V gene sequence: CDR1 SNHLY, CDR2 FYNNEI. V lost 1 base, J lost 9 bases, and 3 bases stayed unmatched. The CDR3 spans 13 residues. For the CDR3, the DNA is TGTGCCAGCAGTGAAGGTTGGGGGGGTGAGCAGTTCTTC. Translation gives CASSEGWGGEQFF.

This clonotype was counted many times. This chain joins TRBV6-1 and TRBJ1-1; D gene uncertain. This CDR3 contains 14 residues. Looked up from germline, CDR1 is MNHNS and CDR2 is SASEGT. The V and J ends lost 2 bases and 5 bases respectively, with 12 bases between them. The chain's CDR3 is CASSEILGRTEAFF. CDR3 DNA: TGTGCCAGCAGTGAAATCCTTGGGCGAACTGAAGCTTTCTTT.

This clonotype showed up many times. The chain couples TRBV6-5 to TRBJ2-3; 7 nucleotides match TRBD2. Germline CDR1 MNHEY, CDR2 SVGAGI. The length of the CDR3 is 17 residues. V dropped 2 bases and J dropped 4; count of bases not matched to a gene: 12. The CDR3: CASSYPSGEGPPDTQYF. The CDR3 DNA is TGTGCCAGCAGTTACCCATCGGGGGAGGGCCCCCCAGATACGCAGTATTTT.

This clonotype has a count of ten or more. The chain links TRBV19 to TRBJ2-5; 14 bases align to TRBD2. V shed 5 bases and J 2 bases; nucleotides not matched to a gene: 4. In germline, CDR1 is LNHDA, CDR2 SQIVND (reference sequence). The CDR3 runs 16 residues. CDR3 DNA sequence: TGTGCCAGTAGTGGAGGGACTAGCGGGAGTCAAGAGACCCAGTACTTC. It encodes CASSGGTSGSQETQYF.

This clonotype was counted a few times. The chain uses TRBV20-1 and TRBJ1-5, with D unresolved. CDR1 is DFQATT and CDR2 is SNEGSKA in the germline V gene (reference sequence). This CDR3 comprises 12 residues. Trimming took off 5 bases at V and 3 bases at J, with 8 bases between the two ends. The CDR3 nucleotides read TGCAGTGCTCGGCAACCCAATCAGCCCCAGCATTTT. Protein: CSARQPNQPQHF.